This T cell receptor (beta chain) derives from a study of OX40 agonist ivuxolimab in advanced cancers. Study-wide context: Dose-escalation patients had hepatocellular carcinoma, melanoma, renal cell or head and neck cancer. Partial responses were achieved by three patients: one hepatocellular carcinoma, two cutaneous melanoma.

Using immunoSEQ multiplex PCR, the repertoire was profiled, and TCRdb retains in-frame clones only, with some absent. The sample holds fewer than 95,000 clones; roughly 85% are singletons and the top ten take roughly 0.66%. The CDR3 has 14 amino acids. Trimming took off 6 bases at V and 10 bases at J, with 16 bases between the two ends. The germline gives CDR1 ENHRY, CDR2 SYGVKD. The study sampled blood at baseline, cycle 4 day 1, and cycle 7 day 1. The gene calls are TRBV10-3 and TRBJ1-6; no clear D. The source was CD4+ or CD8+ T cells sorted from blood, collected in a trial of the OX40 agonist ivuxolimab. The clonotype originates from an adult with an advanced solid tumor such as melanoma, head and neck, liver or kidney cancer. In DNA form, the CDR3 reads TGTGCCATCAGCTCAGATCCGGTCGCCTCACCCCTCCACTTT. Protein: CAISSDPVASPLHF.